A selection of T cell receptor beta chains follows, all from one sample in a study of blood T cell repertoires in COVID-19. Sequencing was performed with immunoSEQ multiplex PCR; in TCRdb, only in-frame clones are kept and a portion is missing. Of about 57,000 clones in the sample, about four fifths were seen once. Sequenced sample: peripheral blood. Source of these receptors: a woman aged 55 to 70 with acute or convalescent COVID-19. CDR3s include the opening cysteine and the closing phenylalanine or tryptophan. The order of the fields is V gene, clone size, J gene, D gene, CDR3 DNA, CDR3 protein. A D gene is named only where the DNA matches it firmly. Only part of the rows carry a size: once, few, many, or a class if the clone is expanded.

TRBV9	.	TRBJ1-3	.	TGTGCCAGCACCCCGGGGGGGGCTTTGAGCTCTGGAAACACCATATATTTT	CASTPGGALSSGNTIYF
TRBV6-1	.	TRBJ1-6	.	TGTGCCAGCAGTGAAGTGGGCAGCTCCCTCCACTTT	CASSEVGSSLHF
TRBV18	.	TRBJ1-2	TRBD1	TGTGCCAGCAGACAGGGAAACGACTATGGCTACACCTTC	CASRQGNDYGYTF
TRBV5-1	.	TRBJ2-2	.	TGCGCCAGCAGACAAATAGGGGAGCTGTTTTTT	CASRQIGELFF
TRBV27	.	TRBJ2-3	.	TGTGCCAGCAGTTTATCTGCAGGCACAGATACGCAGTATTTT	CASSLSAGTDTQYF
TRBV5-5	few	TRBJ1-1	TRBD1	TGTGCCAGCAGCCTAACCCCGGGACAGGCGAACACTGAAGCTTTCTTT	CASSLTPGQANTEAFF
TRBV21-1	.	TRBJ2-2	.	TGTGCCAGGGGACAGGGGGCTGATATCGGGGAGCTGTTTTTT	CARGQGADIGELFF
TRBV7-2	.	TRBJ1-2	.	TGTGCCAGCAGCTTAGGAGTAGCTGCAGGGAACTATGGCTACACCTTC	CASSLGVAAGNYGYTF
TRBV11-2	.	TRBJ2-7	TRBD1	TGTGCCACGGGACAGGGTCAATACGAGCAGTACTTC	CATGQGQYEQYF
TRBV9	.	TRBJ2-6	.	TGTGCCAGCAGCCTACAGGGACCTGGGGCCAACGTCCTGACTTTC	CASSLQGPGANVLTF
TRBV30	.	TRBJ1-6	.	TGTGCCTGGAGTGCGGACAGTAGCTCACCCCTCCACTTT	CAWSADSSSPLHF
TRBV9	.	TRBJ2-2	.	TGTGCCAGCAGTTTCCAACTAGCAACCGGGGAGCTGTTTTTT	CASSFQLATGELFF
TRBV7-3	.	TRBJ1-2	TRBD1	TGTGCCAGCAGTTGGACAGGGGCTGGCTATGGCTACACCTTC	CASSWTGAGYGYTF
TRBV7-9	.	TRBJ2-5	TRBD2	TGTGCCAGCAGCTCGATAGCGGGGGCCCCACAAGAGACCCAGTACTTC	CASSSIAGAPQETQYF
TRBV19	many	TRBJ1-5	.	TGTGCCAGTAGGGACCTTGGGGGGCAGCCCCAGCATTTT	CASRDLGGQPQHF
TRBV4-1	once	TRBJ2-7	TRBD2	TGCGCCAGCAGCCAGGATCCTAGCGGGGGGGACTACGAGCAGTACTTC	CASSQDPSGGDYEQYF
TRBV2	.	TRBJ1-5	.	TGTGCCAGCAGTGAAGCTTCTTTGGTTTTCAGGGGCGATCAGCCCCAGCATTTT	CASSEASLVFRGDQPQHF
TRBV27	.	TRBJ2-1	TRBD2	TGTGCCAGCAGTTGGGGACTAGCGGGTAACAATGAGCAGTTCTTC	CASSWGLAGNNEQFF
TRBV7-2	.	TRBJ2-7	.	TGTGCCAGCAGCTTTTCACGGCGAGAGGTTTACGAGCAGTACTTC	CASSFSRREVYEQYF
TRBV19	.	TRBJ1-4	.	TGTGCCAGTAGTATAGATGGGACAAGAAATGAAAAACTGTTTTTT	CASSIDGTRNEKLFF
TRBV21-1	.	TRBJ2-5	.	TGTGCCAGCAGCATGCGGGCGCTTAGGGAGACCCAGTACTTC	CASSMRALRETQYF
TRBV4-2	medium-sized	TRBJ2-2	.	TGTGCCAGCAGCCAAGGAATAACCCGCCCGGTGGAGCTGTTTTTT	CASSQGITRPVELFF
TRBV21-1	once	TRBJ2-7	.	TGTGCCAGCCGCCCCTCCGCGGACACCTCCTACGAGCAGTACTTC	CASRPSADTSYEQYF
TRBV11-2	.	TRBJ1-2	.	TGTGCCAGCAGCCTTACGGGTTACAATGGCTACACCTTC	CASSLTGYNGYTF
TRBV24-1	.	TRBJ2-5	TRBD1	TGTGCCACCAGTGACCCGGGACAGGGGGCGTCAGAGACCCAGTACTTC	CATSDPGQGASETQYF
TRBV7-2	.	TRBJ1-4	.	TGTGCCAGCAGCTTACGGGTAGGGGCGGAAAAACTGTTTTTT	CASSLRVGAEKLFF
TRBV15	few	TRBJ1-4	.	TGTGCCACCAGCCGGGGTGGGGGCCAGAATGAAAAACTGTTTTTT	CATSRGGGQNEKLFF
TRBV30	few	TRBJ1-1	TRBD1	TGTGCCTGGTCCGGGACAGATGAAGCTTTCTTT	CAWSGTDEAFF
TRBV11-2	.	TRBJ2-2	.	TGTGCCAGCAGCTTAAGGAGGGCCGGGGAGCTGTTTTTT	CASSLRRAGELFF
TRBV5-6	.	TRBJ2-1	TRBD1	TGTGCCAGCAGCATGACAGGGAACAATGAGCAGTTCTTC	CASSMTGNNEQFF
TRBV19	.	TRBJ2-2	TRBD2	TGTGCCAGTAGCCCCCTAGCGGGAGGTAACACCGGGGAGCTGTTTTTT	CASSPLAGGNTGELFF
TRBV15	once	TRBJ1-2	.	TGTGCCACCAGCACCAATCAAGGAGTCAACTATGGCTACACCTTC	CATSTNQGVNYGYTF
TRBV7-8	.	TRBJ2-3	TRBD1	TGTGCCAGCAGCCGCAGGGGGCCCACAGATACGCAGTATTTT	CASSRRGPTDTQYF
TRBV5-4	.	TRBJ2-1	TRBD2	TGTGCCAGCAGCTTGGGTAGCGGGGGACTCAATGAGCAGTTCTTC	CASSLGSGGLNEQFF
TRBV28	.	TRBJ1-5	TRBD1	TGTGCCAGCAGTGTAAGGACAGGGAGAGTGAGTCAGCCCCAGCATTTT	CASSVRTGRVSQPQHF
TRBV5-6	.	TRBJ1-3	TRBD1	TGTGCCAGCAGACTTGGGGGACAGGCTGGAAACACCATATATTTT	CASRLGGQAGNTIYF
TRBV25-1	.	TRBJ2-2	.	TGTGCCAGCAGTGAATTATCGGGGTCTGGCGGGGAGCTGTTTTTT	CASSELSGSGGELFF
TRBV24-1	.	TRBJ2-7	TRBD1	TGTGCCAACAACCCGGACAGGGAACGATACGAGCAGTACTTC	CANNPDRERYEQYF
TRBV6-5	.	TRBJ1-2	TRBD1	TGTGCCAGCAGTTACTCGAGGGACAGGGGAGGTCTTGTCTACACCTTC	CASSYSRDRGGLVYTF
TRBV18	.	TRBJ2-2	.	TGTGCCAGCTCACCACCGCGTACGGGACTCCCCGGGGAGCTGTTTTTT	CASSPPRTGLPGELFF
TRBV5-6	.	TRBJ1-6	TRBD1	TGTGCCAGCAGCACCCCGACAGGGATTAATTCACCCCTCCACTTT	CASSTPTGINSPLHF
TRBV6-6	.	TRBJ1-4	.	TGTGCCAGCAGTGGTCCTGATACACGTAATGAAAAACTGTTTTTT	CASSGPDTRNEKLFF
TRBV25-1	.	TRBJ2-7	TRBD1	TGTGCCACAAAAATCCAGGGGGCCCACTACGAGCAGTACTTC	CATKIQGAHYEQYF
TRBV4-3	few	TRBJ2-1	TRBD1	TGCGCCAGCAGCCTATACTACGGACAGGGAGGCTCCTACAATGAGCAGTTCTTC	CASSLYYGQGGSYNEQFF
TRBV4-1	.	TRBJ2-3	TRBD2	TGCGCCAGCAGCCAAGATCTGCGACTAGCGGGGGGCACAGATACGCAGTATTTT	CASSQDLRLAGGTDTQYF
TRBV6-4	once	TRBJ2-7	.	TGTGCCAGAAGAACAGGGATCCACGAGCAGTACTTC	CARRTGIHEQYF
TRBV5-6	.	TRBJ1-5	.	TGTGCCAGCAGCTTGTGGAGGCATTATAGCAATCAGCCCCAGCATTTT	CASSLWRHYSNQPQHF
TRBV4-3	.	TRBJ1-1	.	TGCGCCAGCAGCCAAGGACGAGCGTTAATGAACACTGAAGCTTTCTTT	CASSQGRALMNTEAFF
TRBV11-2	many	TRBJ2-7	TRBD1	TGTGCCAGCAGCTCCCAGTCACGGGACAGCGCAAGGGCCGAGCAGTACTTC	CASSSQSRDSARAEQYF
TRBV19	.	TRBJ1-5	TRBD1	TGTGCCAGTACCGGACAGGGATATGGGGCTAAACAGCCCCAGCATTTT	CASTGQGYGAKQPQHF
TRBV3-1/TRBV3-2	once	TRBJ2-7	.	TGTGCCAGCAGCCAAGATGGTGGAGGCCTTTCCGAGCAGTACTTC	CASSQDGGGLSEQYF
TRBV5-1	.	TRBJ1-4	TRBD1	TGCGCCAGTACGACAGGGGGTGATGAAAAACTGTTTTTT	CASTTGGDEKLFF
TRBV5-1	.	TRBJ1-1	.	TGCGCCAGCAGCTTGGATGGGTACCGCGGGAACACTGAAGCTTTCTTT	CASSLDGYRGNTEAFF